This TCR beta chain originates from a study of PD-L1 blockade in urothelial cancer. Study-wide background: About 85% of the roughly 29 patients were men whose urothelial cancer was bladder-origin.

V was trimmed by 4 bases and J by 4 bases, leaving 13 bases between them. CDR3 length equals 14 residues. The germline V gene has CDR1 KGHSY and CDR2 FQNENV. Libraries were prepared by immunoSEQ multiplex PCR; TCRdb keeps only in-frame clonotypes and omits some of them. The table includes more than 85,000 clones, about 90% detected once. This sequence originates from a woman aged 80 or older with urothelial cancer. The V and J genes are TRBV16 and TRBJ1-2; D gene uncertain. The specimen was PBMCs, collected around atezolizumab (anti-PD-L1) treatment. The CDR3 DNA reads as TGTGCCAGCAGCCCTTCCACGGGAAGCTATGGCTACACCTTC. Protein: CASSPSTGSYGYTF. Variable domain in full (rest from reference TRBV16 and TRBJ1-2): GEEVAQTPKHLVRGEGQKAKLYCAPIKGHSYVFWYQQVLKNEFKFLISFQNENVFDETGMPKERFSAKCLPNSPCSLEIQATKLEDSAVYFCASSPSTGSYGYTFGSGTRLTVV.